This is a list of T cell receptor beta chains from one sample in a study of cytomegalovirus exposure and HLA in healthy donors. Produced via immunoSEQ multiplex PCR; TCRdb's table is partial and in-frame only. The repertoire table contains 95,000 to 150,000 clones. Sequences were obtained from PBMCs. Every receptor here comes from a young man in good health and CMV-seronegative. CDR3s include the opening cysteine and the closing phenylalanine or tryptophan. The D gene is left open where the match is weak.

>TRBD1|TRBV6-1|TRBJ1-5
CASSLTGDNYQPQHF
TGTGCCAGCAGCCTTACAGGGGACAACTATCAGCCCCAGCATTTT
>NA|TRBV4-3|TRBJ1-3
CASSRKIIGGADKSGNTIYF
TGCGCCAGCAGCCGAAAGATTATAGGGGGGGCAGATAAATCTGGAAACACCATATATTTT
>NA|TRBV19|TRBJ2-7
CASSRNGDSYEQYF
TGTGCCAGTAGTCGGAACGGGGACTCCTACGAGCAGTACTTC
>TRBD2|TRBV7-8|TRBJ2-7
CASSLVPSGGRAREQYF
TGTGCCAGCAGCTTAGTGCCCTCGGGCGGGAGGGCCCGGGAGCAGTACTTC
>NA|TRBV5-1|TRBJ2-5
CASSLVRVTGSEETQYF
TGCGCCAGCAGCTTGGTCCGTGTAACAGGGTCCGAAGAGACCCAGTACTTC
>TRBD2|TRBV29-1|TRBJ2-3
CSVEWASGRDGEDTQYF
TGCAGCGTTGAGTGGGCTAGCGGGAGGGACGGGGAAGATACGCAGTATTTT
>TRBD2|TRBV15|TRBJ2-7
CATSRDDKREALQYF
TGTGCCACCAGCAGAGATGACAAGCGGGAGGCGCTGCAGTACTTC
>TRBD1|TRBV5-5|TRBJ2-7
CASSLVVRGLDEQYF
TGTGCCAGCAGCTTGGTGGTCAGGGGGCTGGACGAGCAGTACTTC
>TRBD1|TRBV27|TRBJ2-1
CASSSRDSSYNEQFF
TGTGCCAGCAGTTCCCGGGACAGCTCCTACAATGAGCAGTTCTTC
>NA|TRBV28|TRBJ2-7
CAIQGQPTYEQYF
TGTGCCATCCAGGGACAACCTACCTACGAGCAGTACTTC
>TRBD1|TRBV29-1|TRBJ2-1
CSAEETGGDNEQFF
TGCAGCGCCGAGGAGACAGGGGGTGACAATGAGCAGTTCTTC
>TRBD1|TRBV4-1|TRBJ1-2
CATGTGGPKGYTF
TGCGCCACCGGGACAGGGGGTCCAAAAGGCTACACCTTC
>TRBD1|TRBV6-1|TRBJ1-4
CASSGSHRGLGEKLFF
TGTGCCAGCAGTGGCTCACACAGGGGGCTCGGGGAAAAACTGTTTTTT
>NA|TRBV28|TRBJ2-7
CASSFFGTPREGTIYEQYF
TGTGCCAGCAGTTTTTTCGGGACACCGAGGGAGGGTACAATCTACGAGCAGTACTTC
>NA|TRBV21-1|TRBJ1-4
CASSILDTVYEKLFF
TGTGCCAGCAGCATCCTCGACACTGTTTATGAAAAACTGTTTTTT
>TRBD2|TRBV7-2|TRBJ2-1
CASSLRTSGSFAGQFF
TGTGCCAGCAGCCTCCGGACTAGCGGGAGTTTTGCAGGGCAGTTCTTC
>NA|TRBV7-9|TRBJ1-5
CASSLGGVTQPQHF
TGTGCCAGCAGCTTAGGGGGGGTCACTCAGCCCCAGCATTTT
>TRBD2|TRBV11-2|TRBJ2-2
CASSLEAGVVTGELFF
TGTGCCAGCAGCTTAGAGGCGGGAGTAGTCACCGGGGAGCTGTTTTTT
>TRBD1|TRBV2|TRBJ1-5
CASRGQGNQPQHF
TGTGCCAGCAGGGGACAGGGCAATCAGCCCCAGCATTTT
>NA|TRBV19|TRBJ2-3
CASSQGLGGTQYF
TGTGCCAGTTCGCAGGGACTGGGGGGTACGCAGTATTTT
>TRBD1|TRBV11-3|TRBJ1-1
CASSPDRENTEAFF
TGTGCCAGCAGCCCCGACAGGGAGAACACTGAAGCTTTCTTT
>NA|TRBV28|TRBJ2-3
CASTGDADTQYF
TGTGCCAGCACGGGGGACGCAGATACGCAGTATTTT